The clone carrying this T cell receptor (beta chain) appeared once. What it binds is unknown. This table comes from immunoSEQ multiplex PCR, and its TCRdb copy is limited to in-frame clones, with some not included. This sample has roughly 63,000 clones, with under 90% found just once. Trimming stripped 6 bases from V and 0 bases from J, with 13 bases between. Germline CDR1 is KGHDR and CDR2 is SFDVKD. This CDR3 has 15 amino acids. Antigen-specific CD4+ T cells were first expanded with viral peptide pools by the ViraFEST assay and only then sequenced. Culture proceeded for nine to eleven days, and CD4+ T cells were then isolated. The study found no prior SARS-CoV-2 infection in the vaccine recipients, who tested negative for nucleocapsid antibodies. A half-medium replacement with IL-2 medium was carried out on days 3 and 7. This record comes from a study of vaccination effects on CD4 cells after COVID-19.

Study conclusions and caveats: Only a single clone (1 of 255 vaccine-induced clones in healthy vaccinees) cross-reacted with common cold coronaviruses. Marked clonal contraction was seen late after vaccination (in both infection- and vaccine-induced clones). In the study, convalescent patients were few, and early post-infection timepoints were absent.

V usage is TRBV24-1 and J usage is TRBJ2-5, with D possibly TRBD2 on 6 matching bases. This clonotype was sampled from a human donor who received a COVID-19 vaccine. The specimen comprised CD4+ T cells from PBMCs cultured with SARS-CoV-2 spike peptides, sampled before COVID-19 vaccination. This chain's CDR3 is CATSRGSGDQETQYF. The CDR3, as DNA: TGTGCCACCAGTAGAGGTTCGGGGGACCAAGAGACCCAGTACTTC.